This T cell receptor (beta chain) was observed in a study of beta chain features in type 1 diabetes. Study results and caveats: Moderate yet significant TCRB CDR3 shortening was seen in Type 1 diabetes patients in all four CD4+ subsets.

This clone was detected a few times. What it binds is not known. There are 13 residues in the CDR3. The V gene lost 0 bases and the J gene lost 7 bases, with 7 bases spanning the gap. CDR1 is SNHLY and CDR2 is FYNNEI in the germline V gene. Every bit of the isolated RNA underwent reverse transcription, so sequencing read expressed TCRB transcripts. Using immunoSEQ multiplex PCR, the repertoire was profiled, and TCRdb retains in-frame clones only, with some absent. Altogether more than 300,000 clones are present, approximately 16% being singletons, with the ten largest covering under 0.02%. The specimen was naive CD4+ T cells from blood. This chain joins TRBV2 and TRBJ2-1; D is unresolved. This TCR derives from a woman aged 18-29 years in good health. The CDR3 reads CASSEAPVNEQFF. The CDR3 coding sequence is TGTGCCAGCAGTGAAGCCCCCGTAAATGAGCAGTTCTTC. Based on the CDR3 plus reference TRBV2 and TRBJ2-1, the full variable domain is EPEVTQTPSHQVTQMGQEVILRCVPISNHLYFYWYRQILGQKVEFLVSFYNNEISEKSEIFDDQFSVERPDGSNFTLKIRSTKLEDSAMYFCASSEAPVNEQFFGPGTRLTVL.